The source of this T cell receptor beta chain is a study of radiotherapy plus CTLA-4 blockade in lung cancer. Study information: Disease control reached over 30%, with objective responses in 15% to 20%. Whole-study results and caveats: Some TCR clones had been derived from tumors. These clones expanded in peripheral blood after radiotherapy plus ipilimumab. Best predicting response, reportedly, were early blood T cell clone dynamics, with interferon-beta.

Clones were sequenced by immunoSEQ multiplex PCR, and TCRdb holds only the in-frame ones, with some missing. The profile shows 35,000 to 50,000 clones, 73% of them singletons. As for this clone: The antigen remains undetermined.

The specimen comprised peripheral blood, sampled from a patient treated with radiotherapy plus ipilimumab. The receptor was isolated from a human donor with non-small cell lung cancer who had a complete response to radiotherapy plus ipilimumab.

CDR3 residues: CASSPGTANEKLFF. The CDR3 DNA reads as TGTGCCAGCAGCCCCGGGACAGCGAATGAAAAACTGTTTTTT. The J gene is TRBJ1-4, the V gene TRBV7-9; 7 nucleotides line up with TRBD1. The V segment lost 5 bases and the J segment 5 bases; nucleotides outside the gene matches: 5. Germline V gene data show CDR1 as SEHNR and CDR2 as FQNEAQ (reference sequence). The CDR3 is made up of 14 amino acids.